This passage covers 13 T cell receptor beta chains from one sample sequenced in a study of cytomegalovirus exposure and HLA in healthy donors. The PCR ran on 60 Vbeta and 13 Jbeta primers. Some clones are missing from TCRdb's copy, which holds only in-frame ones; the method was immunoSEQ multiplex PCR. The sample has roughly 100,000 clones, over 70% seen once. Sample: PBMCs. Source of these receptors: a man aged 50-59 years in good health and CMV-seropositive.

The rearrangement joins TRBV27 to TRBJ2-1, with TRBD2 matching over 7 bases. Germline values: CDR1 MNHEY, CDR2 SMNVEV (reference sequence). The trim removed 6 bases at V and 4 bases at J, leaving 9 bases unmatched. The CDR3 contains 15 residues. CDR3 sequence (DNA): TGTGCCAGCAGCCAAAAACTAGCGAAATACAATGAGCAGTTCTTC. Amino acids: CASSQKLAKYNEQFF.

This chain links TRBV19 with TRBJ2-3; D unresolved. Germline values: CDR1 LNHDA, CDR2 SQIVND (reference sequence). The CDR3 runs to 14 residues. The V gene lost 3 bases and the J gene lost 4 bases, with 11 bases spanning the gap. The CDR3 DNA follows: TGTGCCAGTAGTATCTTGGCGGAGTCAGATACGCAGTATTTT. Protein sequence: CASSILAESDTQYF.

This chain uses TRBV27 with TRBJ2-1; the D gene is possibly TRBD1 (6 bases). The CDR3 extends over 15 amino acids. The V gene lost 0 bases and the J gene lost 1 base, with 7 bases spanning the gap. Germline lookup yields CDR1 MNHEY and CDR2 SMNVEV (reference sequence). CDR3 DNA sequence: TGTGCCAGCAGTTTATCAGGGGGTTCCTACAATGAGCAGTTCTTC. It specifies CASSLSGGSYNEQFF.

Written as DNA, the CDR3 is TGCAGCGTTGAAGATGGAGGGTTCGGCTATGGCTACACCTTC. Translating it yields CSVEDGGFGYGYTF. The chain carries TRBV29-1 and TRBJ1-2; no definite D call. The ends were cut back, 0 bases at V and 4 bases at J, with 12 bases in the middle. The CDR3 consists of 14 residues. Germline V gives CDR1 SQVTM, CDR2 ANQGSEA. Looking up the rest from reference TRBV29-1 and TRBJ1-2 gives the full variable domain: SAVISQKPSRDICQRGTSLTIQCQVDSQVTMMFWYRQQPGQSLTLIATANQGSEATYESGFVIDKFPISRPNLTFSTLTVSNMSPEDSSIYLCSVEDGGFGYGYTFGSGTRLTVV.

The genes are TRBV27 and TRBJ1-5; D is possibly TRBD1 (6 bases). Deletions cut 3 bases from V and 7 bases from J, with 10 bases between. The CDR3 runs to 13 residues. Germline V CDR1 and CDR2: MNHEY, SMNVEV (reference sequence). CDR3 coding DNA: TGTGCCAGCAGTTTTGACAGGTCGCAGCCCCAGCATTTT. Translating it yields CASSFDRSQPQHF.

The chain employs TRBV5-4 and TRBJ2-3; tentative D call: TRBD2 (5 bases). Trimming shortened V by 3 bases and J by 4 bases, and 15 bases separated the two germline ends. The CDR3 covers 15 residues. Germline CDR1 SGHNT, CDR2 YYREEE (reference sequence). The CDR3 sequence is CASSSRGIMADTQYF. The CDR3 coding sequence is TGTGCCAGCAGCTCCCGGGGAATTATGGCAGATACGCAGTATTTT.

The chain recombines TRBV7-9 with TRBJ2-2; perhaps TRBD2 as D (6 bases). Between the trimmed V and J ends, which lost 5 bases and 4 bases, there was a span of 14 bases. The CDR3 has 15 residues. Germline V gene sequence: CDR1 SEHNR, CDR2 FQNEAQ (reference sequence). CDR3 nucleotide sequence: TGTGCCAGCAGCACCCCTAGCGCGGTCACCGGGGAGCTGTTTTTT. Translation: CASSTPSAVTGELFF.

The rearrangement uses TRBV5-1 and TRBJ2-7; 10 bases fit TRBD2. The CDR3 is 14 residues long. The junction had 4 bases not matched to a gene; V was cut back by 4 bases and J by 3 bases. Germline-derived CDR1 and CDR2 are SGHRS and YFSETQ. This CDR3 is CASSRGLADYEQYF. The CDR3 bases are TGCGCCAGCAGCCGAGGACTAGCGGACTACGAGCAGTACTTC.

This clone came up once. The J gene is TRBJ2-3, the V gene TRBV29-1, with 8 bases fitting TRBD1. The CDR3 is made up of 13 amino acids. The J segment lost 3 bases and the V segment lost 7 bases, leaving 6 bases of the junction unmatched. Germline V gene lookup returns CDR1 SQVTM and CDR2 ANQGSEA. CDR3 nucleotides: TGCAGCGGCCGGGACAGGCAGACAGATACGCAGTATTTT. Protein sequence: CSGRDRQTDTQYF.

V and J are TRBV5-1 and TRBJ2-1, with TRBD2 matching over 10 bases. V dropped 4 bases and J dropped 0; count of bases not matched to a gene: 7. The CDR3 contains 17 residues. Germline assignment: CDR1 SGHRS and CDR2 YFSETQ. CDR3 in amino acids: CASSPGLAANSYNEQFF. The CDR3, as DNA: TGCGCCAGCAGCCCAGGACTAGCGGCGAACTCCTACAATGAGCAGTTCTTC.

The V and J genes are TRBV27 and TRBJ2-1; TRBD1 aligns across 8 bases. The V gene's germline CDR1 is MNHEY and CDR2 SMNVEV (reference sequence). V dropped 3 bases and J dropped 7; count of bases not matched to a gene: 5. The CDR3 has 14 amino acids. In nucleotides, the CDR3 is TGTGCCAGCAGTTTTCAAACAGGGGGGAATGAGCAGTTCTTC. This translates into CASSFQTGGNEQFF.

DNA for the CDR3: TGTGCCAGCAGAGGTGGACGGACTAATCAGCCCCAGCATTTT. Translating gives CASRGGRTNQPQHF. The genes are TRBV28 and TRBJ1-5, with D uncertain. Germline loops: CDR1 MDHEN, CDR2 SYDVKM. V was pared by 6 bases and J by 4 bases, with 13 bases between. This CDR3 has 14 residues.

This rearrangement joins TRBV7-9 to TRBJ1-2; D is uncertain. Germline CDR1 is SEHNR and CDR2 is FQNEAQ (reference sequence). Trimming cost V 0 bases and J 8 bases, with 16 bases left between them. The CDR3 is 15 residues long. In DNA, the CDR3 is TGTGCCAGCAGCTTAGCGTCGGCTTCAACAGAGGGCTACACCTTC. Translation: CASSLASASTEGYTF.